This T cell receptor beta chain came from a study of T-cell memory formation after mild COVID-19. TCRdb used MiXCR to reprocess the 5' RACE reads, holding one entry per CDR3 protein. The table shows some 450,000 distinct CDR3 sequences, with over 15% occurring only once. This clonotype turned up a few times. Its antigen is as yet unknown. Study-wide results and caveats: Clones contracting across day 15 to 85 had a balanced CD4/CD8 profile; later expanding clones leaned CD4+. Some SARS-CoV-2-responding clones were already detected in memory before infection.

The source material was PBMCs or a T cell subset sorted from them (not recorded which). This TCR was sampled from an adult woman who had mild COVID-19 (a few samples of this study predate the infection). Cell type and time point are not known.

CDR3 protein: CASSPTGLLGELFF. CDR3 DNA: TGTGCCAGCAGCCCGACAGGGCTTCTCGGGGAGCTGTTTTTT. The rearrangement links TRBV6-5 to TRBJ2-2; the match to TRBD1 covers 7 bases. Germline V lookup: CDR1 MNHEY, CDR2 SVGAGI. V dropped 6 bases and J dropped 7; count of bases not matched to a gene: 8. The CDR3 totals 14 residues.